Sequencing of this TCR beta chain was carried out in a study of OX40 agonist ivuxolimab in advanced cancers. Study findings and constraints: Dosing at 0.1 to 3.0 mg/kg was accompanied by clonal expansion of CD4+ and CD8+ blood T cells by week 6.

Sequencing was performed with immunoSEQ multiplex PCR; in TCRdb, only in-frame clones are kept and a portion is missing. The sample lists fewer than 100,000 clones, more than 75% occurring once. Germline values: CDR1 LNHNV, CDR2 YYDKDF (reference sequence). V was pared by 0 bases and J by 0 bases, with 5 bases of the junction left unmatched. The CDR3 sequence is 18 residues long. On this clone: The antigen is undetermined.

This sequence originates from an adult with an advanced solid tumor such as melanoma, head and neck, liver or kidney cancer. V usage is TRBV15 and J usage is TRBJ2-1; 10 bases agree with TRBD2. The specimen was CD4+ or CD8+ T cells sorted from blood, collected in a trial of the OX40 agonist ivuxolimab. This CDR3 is CATSRDGSGGASYNEQFF. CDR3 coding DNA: TGTGCCACCAGCAGAGATGGCAGCGGGGGGGCCTCCTACAATGAGCAGTTCTTC.